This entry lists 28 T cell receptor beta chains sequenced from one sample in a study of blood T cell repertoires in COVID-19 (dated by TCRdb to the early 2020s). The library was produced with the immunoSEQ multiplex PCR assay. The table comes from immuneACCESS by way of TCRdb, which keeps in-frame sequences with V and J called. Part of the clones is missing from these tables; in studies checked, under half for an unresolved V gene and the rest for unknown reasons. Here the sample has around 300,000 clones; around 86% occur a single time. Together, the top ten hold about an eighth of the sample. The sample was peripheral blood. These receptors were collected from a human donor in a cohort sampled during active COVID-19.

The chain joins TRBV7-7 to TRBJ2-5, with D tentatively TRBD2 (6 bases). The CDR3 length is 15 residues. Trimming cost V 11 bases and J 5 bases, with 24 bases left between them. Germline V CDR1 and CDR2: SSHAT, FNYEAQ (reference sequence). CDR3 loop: CAGFSCSGSGETQYF. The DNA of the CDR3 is TGTGCCGGGTTTTCCTGTAGCGGCTCGGGGGAGACCCAGTACTTC.

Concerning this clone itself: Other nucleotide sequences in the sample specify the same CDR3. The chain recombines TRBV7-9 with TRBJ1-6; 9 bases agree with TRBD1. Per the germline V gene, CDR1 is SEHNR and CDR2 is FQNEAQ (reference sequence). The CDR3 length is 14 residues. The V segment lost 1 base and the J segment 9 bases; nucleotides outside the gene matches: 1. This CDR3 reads CASSLGQGGSPLHF. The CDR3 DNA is TGTGCCAGCAGCTTAGGACAGGGGGGTTCACCCCTCCACTTT.

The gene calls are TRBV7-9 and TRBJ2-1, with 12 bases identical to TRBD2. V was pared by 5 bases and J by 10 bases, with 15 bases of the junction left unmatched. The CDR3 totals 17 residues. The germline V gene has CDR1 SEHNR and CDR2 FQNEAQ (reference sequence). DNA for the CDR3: TGTGCCAGCAGCACCGGCGTCCTAGCGGGAGGGCCACAGGAGCAGTTCTTC. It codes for CASSTGVLAGGPQEQFF.

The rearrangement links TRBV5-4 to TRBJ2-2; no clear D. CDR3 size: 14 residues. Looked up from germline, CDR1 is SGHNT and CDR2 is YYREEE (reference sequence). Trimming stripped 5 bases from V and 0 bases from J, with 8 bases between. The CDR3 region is CASRLKSNTGELFF. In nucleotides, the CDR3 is TGTGCCAGCAGACTAAAATCGAACACCGGGGAGCTGTTTTTT.

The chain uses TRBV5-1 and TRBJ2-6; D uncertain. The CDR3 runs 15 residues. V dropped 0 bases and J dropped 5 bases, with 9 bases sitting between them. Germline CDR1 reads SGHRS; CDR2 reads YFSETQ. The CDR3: CASSLAAGRANVLTF. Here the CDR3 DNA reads TGCGCCAGCAGCTTGGCGGCAGGCAGGGCCAACGTCCTGACTTTC.

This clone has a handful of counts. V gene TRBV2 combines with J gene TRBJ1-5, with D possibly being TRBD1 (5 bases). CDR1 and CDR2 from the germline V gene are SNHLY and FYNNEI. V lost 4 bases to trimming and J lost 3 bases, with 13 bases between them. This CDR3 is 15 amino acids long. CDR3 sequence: CASSAETVNNQPQHF. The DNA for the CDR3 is TGTGCCAGCAGTGCCGAGACAGTTAACAATCAGCCCCAGCATTTT.

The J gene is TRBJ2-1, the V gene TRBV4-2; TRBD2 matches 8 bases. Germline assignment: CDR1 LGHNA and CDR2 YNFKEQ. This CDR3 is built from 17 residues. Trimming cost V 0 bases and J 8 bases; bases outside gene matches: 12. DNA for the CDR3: TGTGCCAGCAGCCAAGATGGGACTAGTTCATTTTTCCATGAGCAGTTCTTC. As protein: CASSQDGTSSFFHEQFF.

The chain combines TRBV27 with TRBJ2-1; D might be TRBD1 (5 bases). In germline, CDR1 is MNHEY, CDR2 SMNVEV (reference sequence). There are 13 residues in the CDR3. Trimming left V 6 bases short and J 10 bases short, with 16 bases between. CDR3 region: CASRTSGIWEQFF. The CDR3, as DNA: TGTGCCAGCAGAACATCAGGGATCTGGGAGCAGTTCTTC.

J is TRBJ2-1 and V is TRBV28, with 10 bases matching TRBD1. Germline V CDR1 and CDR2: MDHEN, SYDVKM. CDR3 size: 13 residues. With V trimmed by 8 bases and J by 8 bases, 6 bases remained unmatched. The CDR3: CASRTGGLHEQFF. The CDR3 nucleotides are TGTGCCAGCCGGACAGGGGGTCTCCATGAGCAGTTCTTC.

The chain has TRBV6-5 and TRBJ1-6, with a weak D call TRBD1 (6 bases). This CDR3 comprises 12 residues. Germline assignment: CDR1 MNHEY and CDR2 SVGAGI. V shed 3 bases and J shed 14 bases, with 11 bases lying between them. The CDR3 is CASSYRGASLHF. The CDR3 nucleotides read TGTGCCAGCAGTTATCGGGGGGCATCCCTCCACTTT.

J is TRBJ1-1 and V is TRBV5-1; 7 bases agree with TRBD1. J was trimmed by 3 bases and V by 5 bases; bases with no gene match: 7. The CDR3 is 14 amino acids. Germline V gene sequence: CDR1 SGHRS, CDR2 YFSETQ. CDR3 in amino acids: CASRPGQAYTEAFF. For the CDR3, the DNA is TGCGCCAGCAGACCAGGACAGGCCTACACTGAAGCTTTCTTT. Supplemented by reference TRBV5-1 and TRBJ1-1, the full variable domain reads KAGVTQTPRYLIKTRGQQVTLSCSPISGHRSVSWYQQTPGQGLQFLFEYFSETQRNKGNFPGRFSGRQFSNSRSEMNVSTLELGDSALYLCASRPGQAYTEAFFGQGTRLTVV.

The CDR3 DNA reads TGTGCCATCAGTGAGGGACTTCGGCAGTTCTTC. As protein: CAISEGLRQFF. This rearrangement joins TRBV10-3 to TRBJ2-1; possibly TRBD2 for D (5 bases). The CDR3 totals 11 residues. CDR1 is ENHRY, CDR2 SYGVKD, per germline. V was shortened by 2 bases and J by 12 bases, with 8 bases between the two germline ends.

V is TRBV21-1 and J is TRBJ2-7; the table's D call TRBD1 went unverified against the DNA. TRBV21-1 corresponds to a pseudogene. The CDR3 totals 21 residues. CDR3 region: CASSETPDRGLTGGTFYEQYF. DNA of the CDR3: TGTGCCAGCAGCGAGACCCCCGACAGGGGGCTAACGGGAGGTACCTTCTACGAGCAGTACTTC.

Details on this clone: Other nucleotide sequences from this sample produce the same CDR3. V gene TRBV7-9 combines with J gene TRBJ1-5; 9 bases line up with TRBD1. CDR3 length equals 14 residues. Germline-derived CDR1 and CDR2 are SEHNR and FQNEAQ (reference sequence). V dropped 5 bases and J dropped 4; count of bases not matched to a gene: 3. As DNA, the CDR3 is TGTGCCAGCAGCCCTGGGACAGGGAATCAGCCCCAGCATTTT. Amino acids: CASSPGTGNQPQHF.

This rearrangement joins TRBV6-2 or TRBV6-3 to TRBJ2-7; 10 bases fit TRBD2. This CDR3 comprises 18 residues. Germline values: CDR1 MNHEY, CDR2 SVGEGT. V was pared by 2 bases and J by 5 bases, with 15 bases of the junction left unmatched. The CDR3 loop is CASSYVTGGSGRIHEQYF. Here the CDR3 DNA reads TGTGCCAGCAGTTACGTTACGGGAGGTAGCGGGAGGATCCACGAGCAGTACTTC.

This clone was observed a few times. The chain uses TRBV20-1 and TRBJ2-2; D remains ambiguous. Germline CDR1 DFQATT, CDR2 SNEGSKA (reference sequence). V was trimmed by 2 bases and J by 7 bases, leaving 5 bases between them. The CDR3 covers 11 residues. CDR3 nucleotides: TGCAGTGCTAGATCAATCGGGGAGCTGTTTTTT. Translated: CSARSIGELFF.

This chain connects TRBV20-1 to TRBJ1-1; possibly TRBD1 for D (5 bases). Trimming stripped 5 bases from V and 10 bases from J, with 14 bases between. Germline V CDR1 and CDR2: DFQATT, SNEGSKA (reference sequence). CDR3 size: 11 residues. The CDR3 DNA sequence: TGCAGTGCTCGTAAACAGGTCCGAGCTTTCTTT. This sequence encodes CSARKQVRAFF.

CDR3 region: CASSLGLLNQPQHF. The DNA for the CDR3 is TGTGCCAGCAGCCTAGGATTACTCAATCAGCCCCAGCATTTT. The rearrangement joins TRBV7-2 to TRBJ1-5, with D hard to call. Germline V CDR1 and CDR2: SGHTA, FQGNSA. Trimming removed 5 bases at V and 3 bases at J, with 11 bases between. This CDR3 has 14 residues.

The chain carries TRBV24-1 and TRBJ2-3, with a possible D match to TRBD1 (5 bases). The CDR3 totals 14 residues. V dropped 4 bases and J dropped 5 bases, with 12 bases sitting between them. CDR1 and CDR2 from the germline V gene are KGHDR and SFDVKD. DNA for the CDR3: TGTGCCACCAGTGAATCCAGGGTAGGAGATACGCAGTATTTT. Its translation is CATSESRVGDTQYF.

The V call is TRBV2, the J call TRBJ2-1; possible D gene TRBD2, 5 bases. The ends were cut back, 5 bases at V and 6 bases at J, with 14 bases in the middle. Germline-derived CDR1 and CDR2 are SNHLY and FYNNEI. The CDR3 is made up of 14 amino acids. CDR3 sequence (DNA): TGTGCCAGCAGTCTCCAAACTAGGTCCAATGAGCAGTTCTTC. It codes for CASSLQTRSNEQFF. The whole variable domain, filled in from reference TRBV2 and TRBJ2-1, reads EPEVTQTPSHQVTQMGQEVILRCVPISNHLYFYWYRQILGQKVEFLVSFYNNEISEKSEIFDDQFSVERPDGSNFTLKIRSTKLEDSAMYFCASSLQTRSNEQFFGPGTRLTVL.

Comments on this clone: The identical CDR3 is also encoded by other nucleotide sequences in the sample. CDR3 sequence (DNA): TGTGCCAGCAGCCTCTACAATGAGCAGTTCTTC. Its protein is CASSLYNEQFF. The chain recombines TRBV27 with TRBJ2-1, with D unclear. The germline V and J ends were trimmed by 6 bases and 3 bases, with 3 bases remaining between them. In germline, CDR1 is MNHEY, CDR2 SMNVEV (reference sequence). The CDR3 is 11 residues long.

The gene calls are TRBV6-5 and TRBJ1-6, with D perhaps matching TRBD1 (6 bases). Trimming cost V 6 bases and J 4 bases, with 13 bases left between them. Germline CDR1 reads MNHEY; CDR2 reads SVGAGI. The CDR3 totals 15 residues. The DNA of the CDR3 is TGTGCCAGCAGCCCCGGACAGAGATATAATTCACCCCTCCACTTT. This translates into CASSPGQRYNSPLHF.

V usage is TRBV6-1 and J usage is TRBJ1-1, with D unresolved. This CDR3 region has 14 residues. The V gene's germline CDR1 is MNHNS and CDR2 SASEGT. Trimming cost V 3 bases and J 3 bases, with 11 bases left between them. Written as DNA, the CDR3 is TGTGCCAGCAGTGATGCTAGCTTACACACTGAAGCTTTCTTT. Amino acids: CASSDASLHTEAFF.

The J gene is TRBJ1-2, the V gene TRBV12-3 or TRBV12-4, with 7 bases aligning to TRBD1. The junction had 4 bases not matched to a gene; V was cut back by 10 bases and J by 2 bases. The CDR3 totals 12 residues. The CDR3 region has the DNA TGTGCCACCTCACAGGGGAACTATGGCTACACCTTC. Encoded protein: CATSQGNYGYTF.

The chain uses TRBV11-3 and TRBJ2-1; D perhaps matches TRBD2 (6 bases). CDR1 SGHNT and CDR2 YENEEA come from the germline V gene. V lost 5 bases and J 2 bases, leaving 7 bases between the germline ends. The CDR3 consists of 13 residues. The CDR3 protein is CASSPGAYNEQFF. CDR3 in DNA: TGTGCCAGCAGCCCGGGGGCCTACAATGAGCAGTTCTTC.

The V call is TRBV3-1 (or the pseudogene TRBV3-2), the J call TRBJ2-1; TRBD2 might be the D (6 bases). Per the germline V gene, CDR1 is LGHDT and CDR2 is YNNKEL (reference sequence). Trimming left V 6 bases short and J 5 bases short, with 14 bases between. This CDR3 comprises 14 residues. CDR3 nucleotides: TGTGCCAGCAGTCAGTTCGTAGCGGACAATGAGCAGTTCTTC. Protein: CASSQFVADNEQFF.

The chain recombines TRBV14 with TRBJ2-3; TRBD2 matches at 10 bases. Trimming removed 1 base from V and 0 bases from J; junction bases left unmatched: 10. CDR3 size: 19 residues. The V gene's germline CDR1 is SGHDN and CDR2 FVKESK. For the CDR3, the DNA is TGTGCCAGCAGCCAAGCGGTGGGACTAGCGCTTCCTAGCACAGATACGCAGTATTTT. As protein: CASSQAVGLALPSTDTQYF.

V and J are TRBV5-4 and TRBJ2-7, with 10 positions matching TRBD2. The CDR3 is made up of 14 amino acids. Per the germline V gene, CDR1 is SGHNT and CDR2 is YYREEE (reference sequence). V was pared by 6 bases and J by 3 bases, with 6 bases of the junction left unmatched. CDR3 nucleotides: TGTGCCAGCAACCTAGCGGGAGATCTCTACGAGCAGTACTTC. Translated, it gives CASNLAGDLYEQYF.